Listed here is a single T cell receptor (beta chain). Its cognate antigen is unknown. RNA extraction was followed by reverse transcription into cDNA, which acted as the sequencing template. Sequencing used immunoSEQ multiplex PCR; TCRdb keeps in-frame clones, though not all of them. The data show around 300,000 clones, 60% seen once. This sample's treatment: oral pan-JAK inhibitor, 5-10 mg twice daily. From PBMCs, CD4+ and CD8+ T cells were sorted. This entry comes from a study of CD8+ T cells in alopecia areata. Study-level information: Disease severity was quantified as SALT score of affected scalp area.

Study-level findings and limits: Lesional scalp, notably in alopecia totalis/universalis, had clonality above that of normal scalp. With tofacitinib ongoing, many expanded lesional clones persisted in both scalp and blood.

The sequence derives from a human donor with alopecia areata. Specimen: CD4+ T cells sorted from blood, collected between weeks 51 and 54, from a patient treated with tofacitinib.

The DNA of the CDR3 is TGCAGCGTGACTAGCGGGGGTCCCCAAGAGACCCAGTACTTC. Translating it yields CSVTSGGPQETQYF. The chain carries TRBV29-1 and TRBJ2-5; 12 bases agree with TRBD2. The CDR3 consists of 14 residues. CDR1 SQVTM and CDR2 ANQGSEA come from the germline V gene. V trimming: 6 bases; J trimming: 1 base; junction bases outside the gene matches: 3.